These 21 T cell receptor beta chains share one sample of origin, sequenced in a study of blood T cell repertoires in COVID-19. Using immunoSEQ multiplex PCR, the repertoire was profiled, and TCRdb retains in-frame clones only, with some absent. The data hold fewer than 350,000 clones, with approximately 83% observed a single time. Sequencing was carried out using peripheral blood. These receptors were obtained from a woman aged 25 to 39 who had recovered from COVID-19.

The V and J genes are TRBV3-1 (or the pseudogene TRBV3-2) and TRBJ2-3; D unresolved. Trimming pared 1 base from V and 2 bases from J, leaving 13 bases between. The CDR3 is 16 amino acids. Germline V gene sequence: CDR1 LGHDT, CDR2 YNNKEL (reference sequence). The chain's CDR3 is CASSQGGRSSTDTQYF. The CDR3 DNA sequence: TGTGCCAGCAGCCAAGGTGGCAGAAGTTCCACAGATACGCAGTATTTT.

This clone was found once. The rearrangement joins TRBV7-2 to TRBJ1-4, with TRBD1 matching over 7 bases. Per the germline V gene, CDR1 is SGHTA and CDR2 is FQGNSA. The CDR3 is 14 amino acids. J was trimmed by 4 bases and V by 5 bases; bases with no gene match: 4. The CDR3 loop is CASSKGQLNEKLFF. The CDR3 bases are TGTGCCAGCAGCAAGGGACAGCTTAATGAAAAACTGTTTTTT. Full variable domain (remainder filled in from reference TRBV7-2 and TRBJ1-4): GAGVSQSPSNKVTEKGKDVELRCDPISGHTALYWYRQSLGQGLEFLIYFQGNSAPDKSGLPSDRFSAERTGGSVSTLTIQRTQQEDSAVYLCASSKGQLNEKLFFGSGTQLSVL.

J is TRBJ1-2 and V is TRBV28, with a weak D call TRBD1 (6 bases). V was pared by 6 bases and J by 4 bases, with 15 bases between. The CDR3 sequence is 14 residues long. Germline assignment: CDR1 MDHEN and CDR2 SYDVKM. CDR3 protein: CASSPPRGGYGYTF. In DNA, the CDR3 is TGTGCCAGCAGCCCCCCCAGGGGTGGCTATGGCTACACCTTC.

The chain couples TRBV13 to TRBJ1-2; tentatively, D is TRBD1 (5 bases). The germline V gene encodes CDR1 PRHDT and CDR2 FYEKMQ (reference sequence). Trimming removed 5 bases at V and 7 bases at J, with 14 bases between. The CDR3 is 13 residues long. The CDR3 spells CASSPGTRGGYTF. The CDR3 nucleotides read TGTGCCAGCAGCCCGGGGACTAGGGGTGGCTACACCTTC.

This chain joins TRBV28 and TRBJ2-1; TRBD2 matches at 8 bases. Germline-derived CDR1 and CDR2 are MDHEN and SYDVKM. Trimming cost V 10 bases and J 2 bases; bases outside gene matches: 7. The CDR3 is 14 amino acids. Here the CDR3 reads CATNGGGTYNEQFF. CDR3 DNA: TGTGCCACCAACGGGGGGGGAACCTACAATGAGCAGTTCTTC.

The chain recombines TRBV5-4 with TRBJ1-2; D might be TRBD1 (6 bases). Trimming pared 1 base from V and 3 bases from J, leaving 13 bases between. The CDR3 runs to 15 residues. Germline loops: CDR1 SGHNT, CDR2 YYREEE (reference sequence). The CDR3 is CASSLRGGLYYGYTF. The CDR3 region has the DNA TGTGCCAGCAGCTTGAGAGGGGGTCTCTACTATGGCTACACCTTC.

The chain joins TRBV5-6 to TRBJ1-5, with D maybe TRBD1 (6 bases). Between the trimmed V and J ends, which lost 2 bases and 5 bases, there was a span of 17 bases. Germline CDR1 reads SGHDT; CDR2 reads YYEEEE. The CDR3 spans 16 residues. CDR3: CASSFRYTGRHQPQHF. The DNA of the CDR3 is TGTGCCAGCAGCTTCCGCTATACAGGGCGCCATCAGCCCCAGCATTTT.

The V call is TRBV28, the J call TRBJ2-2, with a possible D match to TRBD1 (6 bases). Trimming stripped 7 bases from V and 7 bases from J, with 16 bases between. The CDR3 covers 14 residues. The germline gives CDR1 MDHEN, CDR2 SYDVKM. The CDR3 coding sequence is TGTGCCAGCATCATTGGCAGGGGCCACGGGGAGCTGTTTTTT. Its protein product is CASIIGRGHGELFF.

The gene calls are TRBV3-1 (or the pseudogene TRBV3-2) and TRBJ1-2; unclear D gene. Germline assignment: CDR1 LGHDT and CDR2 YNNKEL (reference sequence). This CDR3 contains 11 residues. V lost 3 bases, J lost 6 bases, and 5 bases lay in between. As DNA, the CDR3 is TGTGCCAGCAGCCAGGGAGATGGCTACACCTTC. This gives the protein CASSQGDGYTF.

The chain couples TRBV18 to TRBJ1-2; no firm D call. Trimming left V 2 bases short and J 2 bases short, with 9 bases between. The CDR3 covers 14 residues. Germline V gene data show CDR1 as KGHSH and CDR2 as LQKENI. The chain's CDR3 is CASSPRGMNYGYTF. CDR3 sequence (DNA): TGTGCCAGCTCACCAAGAGGGATGAACTATGGCTACACCTTC.

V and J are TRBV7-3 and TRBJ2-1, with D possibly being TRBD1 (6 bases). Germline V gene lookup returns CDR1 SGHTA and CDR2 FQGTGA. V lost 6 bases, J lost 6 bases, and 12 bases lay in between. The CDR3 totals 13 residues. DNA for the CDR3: TGTGCCAGCAGATCTACAGGGCTCAATGAGCAGTTCTTC. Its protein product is CASRSTGLNEQFF. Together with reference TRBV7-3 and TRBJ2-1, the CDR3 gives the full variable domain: GAGVSQTPSNKVTEKGKYVELRCDPISGHTALYWYRQSLGQGPEFLIYFQGTGAADDSGLPNDRFFAVRPEGSVSTLKIQRTERGDSAVYLCASRSTGLNEQFFGPGTRLTVL.

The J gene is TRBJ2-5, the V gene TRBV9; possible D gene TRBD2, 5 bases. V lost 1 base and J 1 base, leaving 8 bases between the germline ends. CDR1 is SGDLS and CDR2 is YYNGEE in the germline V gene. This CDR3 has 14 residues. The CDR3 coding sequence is TGTGCCAGCAGCGTATTAAGCGGCCAAGAGACCCAGTACTTC. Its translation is CASSVLSGQETQYF. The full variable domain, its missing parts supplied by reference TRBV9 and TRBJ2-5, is DSGVTQTPKHLITATGQRVTLRCSPRSGDLSVYWYQQSLDQGLQFLIQYYNGEERAKGNILERFSAQQFPDLHSELNLSSLELGDSALYFCASSVLSGQETQYFGPGTRLLVL.

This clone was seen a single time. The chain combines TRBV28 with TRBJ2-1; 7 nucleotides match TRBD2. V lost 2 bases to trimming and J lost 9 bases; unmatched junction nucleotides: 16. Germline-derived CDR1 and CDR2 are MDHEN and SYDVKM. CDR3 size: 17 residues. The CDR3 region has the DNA TGTGCCAGCAGTTTAGATATGACTAGCCCCATCCTGGGTGAGCAGTTCTTC. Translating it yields CASSLDMTSPILGEQFF.

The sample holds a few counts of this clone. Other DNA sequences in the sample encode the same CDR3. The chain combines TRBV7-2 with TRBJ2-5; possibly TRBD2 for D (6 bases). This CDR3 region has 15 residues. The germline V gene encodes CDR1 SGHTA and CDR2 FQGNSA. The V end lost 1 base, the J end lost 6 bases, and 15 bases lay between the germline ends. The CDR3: CASSLDSGGTKTQYF. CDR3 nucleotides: TGTGCCAGCAGCTTAGACTCGGGCGGGACGAAGACCCAGTACTTC.

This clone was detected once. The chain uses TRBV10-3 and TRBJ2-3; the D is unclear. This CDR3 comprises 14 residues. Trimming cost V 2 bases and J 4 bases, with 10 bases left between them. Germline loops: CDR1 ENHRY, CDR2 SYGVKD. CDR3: CAISEMLAADTQYF. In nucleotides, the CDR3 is TGTGCCATCAGTGAGATGTTAGCCGCAGATACGCAGTATTTT.

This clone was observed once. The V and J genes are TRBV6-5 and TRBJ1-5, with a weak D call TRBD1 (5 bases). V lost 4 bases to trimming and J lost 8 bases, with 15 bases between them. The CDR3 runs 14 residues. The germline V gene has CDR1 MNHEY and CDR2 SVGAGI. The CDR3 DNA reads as TGTGCCAGCAGTTGGGGGGGTAATAATGAGCCCCAGCATTTT. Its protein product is CASSWGGNNEPQHF.

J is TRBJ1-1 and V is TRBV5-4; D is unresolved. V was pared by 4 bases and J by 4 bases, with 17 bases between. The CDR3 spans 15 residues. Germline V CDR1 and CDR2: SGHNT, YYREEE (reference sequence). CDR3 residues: CASSPAGMEGTEAFF. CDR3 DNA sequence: TGTGCCAGCAGCCCGGCCGGGATGGAGGGCACTGAAGCTTTCTTT.

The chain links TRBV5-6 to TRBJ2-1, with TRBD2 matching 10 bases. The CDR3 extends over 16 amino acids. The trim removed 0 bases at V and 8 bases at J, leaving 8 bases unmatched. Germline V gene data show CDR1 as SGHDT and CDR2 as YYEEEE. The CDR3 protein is CASSLVGASGSYEQFF. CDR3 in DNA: TGTGCCAGCAGCTTGGTAGGGGCTAGCGGGAGCTATGAGCAGTTCTTC.

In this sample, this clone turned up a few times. The CDR3 coding sequence is TGTGCCAGCAGTCCCATGACCGGGACTAGCTACGAGCAGTACTTC. The encoded protein is CASSPMTGTSYEQYF. J is TRBJ2-7 and V is TRBV27, with 8 bases matching TRBD2. CDR1 is MNHEY, CDR2 SMNVEV, per germline (reference sequence). The CDR3 has 15 residues. V trimming: 5 bases; J trimming: 3 bases; junction bases outside the gene matches: 9.

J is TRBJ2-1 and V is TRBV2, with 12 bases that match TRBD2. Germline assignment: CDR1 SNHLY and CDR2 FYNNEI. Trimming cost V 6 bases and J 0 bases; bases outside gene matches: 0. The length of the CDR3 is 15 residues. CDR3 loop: CASRLAGGSYNEQFF. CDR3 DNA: TGTGCCAGCAGACTAGCGGGGGGCTCCTACAATGAGCAGTTCTTC.

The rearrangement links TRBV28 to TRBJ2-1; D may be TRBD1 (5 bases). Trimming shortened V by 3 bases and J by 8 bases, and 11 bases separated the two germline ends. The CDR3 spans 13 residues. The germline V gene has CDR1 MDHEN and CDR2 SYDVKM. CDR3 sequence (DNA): TGTGCCAGCAGTTTCTACAGGAACTATGAGCAGTTCTTC. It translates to CASSFYRNYEQFF.